A single sample gave rise to the 10 T cell receptor beta chains below, sequenced in a study of cytomegalovirus exposure and HLA in healthy donors. PCR employed 60 Vbeta and 13 Jbeta primers. Sequencing was performed with immunoSEQ multiplex PCR; in TCRdb, only in-frame clones are kept and a portion is missing. The sample records under 200,000 clones, roughly 73% being singletons. The sample was PBMCs. The receptors come from a woman under 40 in good health and CMV-seronegative.

In this sample, this clone turned up once. V is TRBV11-2 and J is TRBJ1-2, with D perhaps TRBD1 (5 bases). Trimming took off 6 bases at V and 7 bases at J, with 12 bases between the two ends. The CDR3 extends over 12 amino acids. Germline assignment: CDR1 SGHAT and CDR2 FQNNGV. The chain's CDR3 is CASRTRAFGYTF. The CDR3 coding sequence is TGTGCCAGCAGAACCAGGGCGTTTGGCTACACCTTC. Together with reference TRBV11-2 and TRBJ1-2, the CDR3 gives the full variable domain: EAGVAQSPRYKIIEKRQSVAFWCNPISGHATLYWYQQILGQGPKLLIQFQNNGVVDDSQLPKDRFSAERLKGVDSTLKIQPAKLEDSAVYLCASRTRAFGYTFGSGTRLTVV.

The CDR3 sequence is CAISEGLAGGHYEQYF. The CDR3 DNA reads as TGTGCCATCAGTGAAGGACTAGCGGGGGGCCACTACGAGCAGTACTTC. The gene calls are TRBV10-3 and TRBJ2-7; 14 positions match TRBD2. This CDR3 region has 16 residues. The V segment lost 3 bases and the J segment 3 bases; nucleotides outside the gene matches: 4. Per germline, CDR1 ENHRY and CDR2 SYGVKD.

The V gene is TRBV28, the J gene TRBJ2-1; 12 nucleotides agree with TRBD2. V dropped 8 bases and J dropped 8; count of bases not matched to a gene: 1. Germline CDR1 is MDHEN and CDR2 is SYDVKM. There are 12 residues in the CDR3. This CDR3 is CASWTSGDEQFF. Written as DNA, the CDR3 is TGTGCCAGCTGGACTAGCGGGGATGAGCAGTTCTTC.

This clone occurred a few times. The J gene is TRBJ2-5, the V gene TRBV5-4, with 13 bases identical to TRBD2. V dropped 4 bases and J dropped 3; count of bases not matched to a gene: 3. Germline values: CDR1 SGHNT, CDR2 YYREEE (reference sequence). The CDR3 is made up of 15 amino acids. The CDR3 reads CASSPGTSGEETQYF. CDR3 coding DNA: TGTGCCAGCAGCCCCGGGACTAGCGGGGAAGAGACCCAGTACTTC.

To note about this clone: The junction shows a germline mismatch at one end, possibly a read error. The CDR3: CASSSAPGNSQYF. The CDR3 DNA follows: TGTGCCAGCAGTTCCGCCCCCGGAAACAGTCAGTACTTC. The rearrangement links TRBV27 to TRBJ2-4; the D is unclear. Per the germline V gene, CDR1 is MNHEY and CDR2 is SMNVEV (reference sequence). This CDR3 has 13 residues.

This clone appeared a single time. The chain joins TRBV7-9 to TRBJ1-1; a possible D gene is TRBD1 (5 bases). Germline V gives CDR1 SEHNR, CDR2 FQNEAQ (reference sequence). The CDR3 length is 15 residues. The V gene lost 4 bases and the J gene lost 1 base, with 13 bases spanning the gap. CDR3 DNA: TGTGCCAGCAGCTACACGTCCGGGGGGAACACTGAAGCTTTCTTT. Its protein is CASSYTSGGNTEAFF.

This clone was counted between two and nine times. The V and J genes are TRBV19 and TRBJ1-5; D is undetermined. Trimming removed 0 bases from V and 4 bases from J, with 7 bases in between. In germline, CDR1 is LNHDA, CDR2 SQIVND (reference sequence). The CDR3 has 14 amino acids. This CDR3 is CASSIDRRNQPQHF. Written as DNA, the CDR3 is TGTGCCAGTAGTATAGACAGGCGTAATCAGCCCCAGCATTTT.

This chain links TRBV19 with TRBJ2-1; TRBD1 is a possible D gene (5 bases). Germline assignment: CDR1 LNHDA and CDR2 SQIVND (reference sequence). Trimming took off 5 bases at V and 7 bases at J, with 18 bases between the two ends. CDR3 length: 15 residues. The CDR3 DNA is TGTGCCAGTAGTCAAGACACGGAGTACAGGAATGAGCAGTTCTTC. Its translation: CASSQDTEYRNEQFF. The full variable domain, completed using reference TRBV19 and TRBJ2-1, is DGGITQSPKYLFRKEGQNVTLSCEQNLNHDAMYWYRQDPGQGLRLIYYSQIVNDFQKGDIAEGYSVSREKKESFPLTVTSAQKNPTAFYLCASSQDTEYRNEQFFGPGTRLTVL.

The chain uses TRBV9 and TRBJ2-5, with a tentative D call TRBD1 (6 bases). The CDR3 consists of 16 residues. V shed 2 bases and J shed 1 base, with 15 bases lying between them. Germline CDR1 SGDLS, CDR2 YYNGEE. This CDR3 reads CASSVRLGQLQETQYF. In DNA form, the CDR3 reads TGTGCCAGCAGCGTCCGCCTGGGACAACTCCAAGAGACCCAGTACTTC.

This clone appeared once. The chain combines TRBV10-3 with TRBJ1-2, with a weak D call TRBD1 (5 bases). With 6 bases removed from V and 8 bases from J, the gap between germline ends came to 13 bases. CDR3 size: 12 residues. Germline V gene lookup returns CDR1 ENHRY and CDR2 SYGVKD. The CDR3, as DNA: TGTGCCATCAGGGGCCAGGGTTGGGGCTACACCTTC. Translation: CAIRGQGWGYTF.